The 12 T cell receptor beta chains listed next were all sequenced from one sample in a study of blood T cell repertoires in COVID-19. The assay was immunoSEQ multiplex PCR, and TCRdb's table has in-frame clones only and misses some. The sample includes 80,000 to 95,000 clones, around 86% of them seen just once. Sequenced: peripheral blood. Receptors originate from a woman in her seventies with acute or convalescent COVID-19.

CDR3 residues: CASSLAGRGNTEAFF. CDR3 nucleotide sequence: TGTGCCAGCAGTTTAGCCGGCAGGGGGAACACTGAAGCTTTCTTT. The V call is TRBV28, the J call TRBJ1-1; the D gene is possibly TRBD1 (6 bases). The CDR3 is 15 residues long. In germline, CDR1 is MDHEN, CDR2 SYDVKM. V was shortened by 2 bases and J by 1 base, with 11 bases between the two germline ends.

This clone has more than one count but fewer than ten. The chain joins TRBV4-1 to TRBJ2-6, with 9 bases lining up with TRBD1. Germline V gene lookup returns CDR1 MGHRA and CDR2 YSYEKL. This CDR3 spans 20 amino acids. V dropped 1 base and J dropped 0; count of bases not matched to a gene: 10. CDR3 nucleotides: TGCGCCAGCAGCCAAGCTTCCGCCGGGACAGGGTTCTCTGGGGCCAACGTCCTGACTTTC. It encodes CASSQASAGTGFSGANVLTF.

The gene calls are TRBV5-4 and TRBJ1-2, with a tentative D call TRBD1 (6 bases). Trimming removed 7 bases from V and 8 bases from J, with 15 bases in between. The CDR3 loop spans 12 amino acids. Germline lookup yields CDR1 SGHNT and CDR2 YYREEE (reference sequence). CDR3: CASQKQGWGYTF. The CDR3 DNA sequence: TGTGCCAGCCAAAAACAGGGATGGGGCTACACCTTC.

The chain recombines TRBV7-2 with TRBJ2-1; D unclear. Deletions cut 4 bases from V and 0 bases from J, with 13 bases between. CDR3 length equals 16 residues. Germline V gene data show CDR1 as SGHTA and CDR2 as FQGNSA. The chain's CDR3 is CASSSKRVGSYNEQFF. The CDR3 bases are TGTGCCAGCAGCTCAAAGCGAGTGGGCTCCTACAATGAGCAGTTCTTC.

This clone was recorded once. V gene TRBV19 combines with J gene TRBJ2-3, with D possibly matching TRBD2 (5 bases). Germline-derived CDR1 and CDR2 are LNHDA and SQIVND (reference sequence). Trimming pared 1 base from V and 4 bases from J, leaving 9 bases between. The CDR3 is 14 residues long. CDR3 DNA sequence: TGTGCCAGTAGTATAGCGGGATTGCCAGATACGCAGTATTTT. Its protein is CASSIAGLPDTQYF.

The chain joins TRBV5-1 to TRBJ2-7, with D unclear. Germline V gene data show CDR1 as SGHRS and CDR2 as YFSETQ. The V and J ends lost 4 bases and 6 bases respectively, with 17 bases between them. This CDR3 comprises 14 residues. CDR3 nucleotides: TGCGCCAGCAGCCCGGTAGGTATTTCGGGCGAGCAGTACTTC. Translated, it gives CASSPVGISGEQYF.

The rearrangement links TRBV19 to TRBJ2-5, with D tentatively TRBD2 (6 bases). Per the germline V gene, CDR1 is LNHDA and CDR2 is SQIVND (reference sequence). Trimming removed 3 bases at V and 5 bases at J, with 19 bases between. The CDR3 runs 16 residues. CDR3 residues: CASSMSQRLVRETQYF. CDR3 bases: TGTGCCAGTAGTATGTCCCAGCGACTAGTCAGGGAGACCCAGTACTTC.

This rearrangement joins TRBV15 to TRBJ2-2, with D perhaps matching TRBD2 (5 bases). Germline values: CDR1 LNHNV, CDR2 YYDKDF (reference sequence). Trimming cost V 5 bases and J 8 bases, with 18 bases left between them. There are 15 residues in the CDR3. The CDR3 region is CATSPPGKGAGELFF. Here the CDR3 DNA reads TGTGCCACCAGCCCTCCGGGAAAGGGAGCTGGGGAGCTGTTTTTT.

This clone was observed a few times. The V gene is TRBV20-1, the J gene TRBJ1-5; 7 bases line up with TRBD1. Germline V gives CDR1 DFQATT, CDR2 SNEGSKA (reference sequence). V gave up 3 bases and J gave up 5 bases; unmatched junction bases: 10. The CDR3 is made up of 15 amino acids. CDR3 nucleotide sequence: TGCAGTGCTAGTGGGGTAGTGAGGGGGCATCAGCCCCAGCATTTT. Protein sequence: CSASGVVRGHQPQHF.

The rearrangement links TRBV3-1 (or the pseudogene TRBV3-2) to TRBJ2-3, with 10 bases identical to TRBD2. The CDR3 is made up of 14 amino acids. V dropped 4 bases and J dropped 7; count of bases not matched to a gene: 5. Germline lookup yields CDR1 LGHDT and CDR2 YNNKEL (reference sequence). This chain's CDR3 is CASSLRTSGHTQYF. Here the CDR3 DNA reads TGTGCCAGCAGCCTTAGGACTAGCGGCCATACGCAGTATTTT.

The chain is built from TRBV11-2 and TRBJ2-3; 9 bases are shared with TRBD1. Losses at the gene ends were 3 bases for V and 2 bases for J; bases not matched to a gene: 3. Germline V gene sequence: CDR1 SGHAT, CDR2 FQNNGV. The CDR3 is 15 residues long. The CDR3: CASSFGTGTTDTQYF. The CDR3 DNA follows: TGTGCCAGCAGCTTCGGGACAGGGACCACAGATACGCAGTATTTT. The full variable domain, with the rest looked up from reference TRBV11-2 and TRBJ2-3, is EAGVAQSPRYKIIEKRQSVAFWCNPISGHATLYWYQQILGQGPKLLIQFQNNGVVDDSQLPKDRFSAERLKGVDSTLKIQPAKLEDSAVYLCASSFGTGTTDTQYFGPGTRLTVL.

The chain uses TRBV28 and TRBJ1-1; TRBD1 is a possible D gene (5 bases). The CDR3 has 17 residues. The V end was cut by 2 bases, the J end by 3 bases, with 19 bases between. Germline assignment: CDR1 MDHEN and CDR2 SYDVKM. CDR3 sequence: CASSLGVGGIGYTEAFF. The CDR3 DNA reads TGTGCCAGCAGTTTAGGGGTTGGGGGGATCGGGTACACTGAAGCTTTCTTT.